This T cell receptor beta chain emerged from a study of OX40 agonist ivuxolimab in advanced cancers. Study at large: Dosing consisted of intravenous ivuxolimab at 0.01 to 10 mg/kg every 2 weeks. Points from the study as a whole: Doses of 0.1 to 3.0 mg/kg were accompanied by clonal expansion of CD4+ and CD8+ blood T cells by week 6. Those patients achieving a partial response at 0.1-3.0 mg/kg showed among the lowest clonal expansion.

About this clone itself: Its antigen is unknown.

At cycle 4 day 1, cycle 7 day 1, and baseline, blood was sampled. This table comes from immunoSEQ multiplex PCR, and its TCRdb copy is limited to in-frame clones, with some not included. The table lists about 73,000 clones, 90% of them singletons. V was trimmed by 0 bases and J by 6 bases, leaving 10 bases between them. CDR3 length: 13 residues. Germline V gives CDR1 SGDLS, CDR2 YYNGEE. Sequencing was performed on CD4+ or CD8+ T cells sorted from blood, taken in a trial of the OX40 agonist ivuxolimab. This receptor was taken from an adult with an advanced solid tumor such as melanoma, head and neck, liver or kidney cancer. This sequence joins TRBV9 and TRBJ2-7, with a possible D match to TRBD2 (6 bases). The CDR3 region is CASSVALSGEQYF. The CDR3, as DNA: TGTGCCAGCAGCGTAGCGCTTAGCGGCGAGCAGTACTTC.